This T cell receptor beta chain emerged from a study of vaccination and CD4 T cells after COVID-19. The Oncomine TCR Beta short-read assay was applied to DNA of cultured CD4+ T cells. It was cultured CD4+ T cells from which genomic DNA was extracted. MiXCR, applied by TCRdb to the PCR reads, yields one record per CDR3 protein. The repertoire holds 6,600 or so distinct CDR3 sequences, with 25% to 35% as singletons. Regarding treatment: roughly 10-day PBMC culture with coronavirus spike peptide pools or control peptides (ViraFEST assay). The CDR3 spans 13 residues. Trimming took off 5 bases at V and 8 bases at J, with 14 bases between the two ends. Germline values: CDR1 SGHVS, CDR2 FNYEAQ. This clonotype was counted a few times. Its matching antigen is unknown. Findings and limits, study-wide: Reactive clone data from convalescent patients indicated a median of approximately 90% appearing only post-vaccination.

The sample consisted of CD4+ T cells from blood, cultured in vitro, taken after SARS-CoV-2 vaccination. This TCR came from a human donor who had recovered from COVID-19. V usage is TRBV7-6 and J usage is TRBJ2-3; D not resolved. The CDR3 DNA is TGTGCCAGCAGCGGCACTCCAATCAGTACGCAGTATTTT. Protein sequence: CASSGTPISTQYF.